This T cell receptor (beta chain) derives from a study of siplizumab effects on memory and regulatory T cells. Study conclusions and caveats: Naive T cells appeared more diverse than memory cells and seemed to be major alloresponse contributors. Mappable CD4+ clones that were alloreactive averaged 68.8% Treg-derived with siplizumab versus around 27% in controls.

This clone was counted between two and nine times. Its matching antigen is unknown. The protocol was immunoSEQ multiplex PCR, while the TCRdb copy is restricted to in-frame clones and leaves out a portion. The sample records about 15,000 clones, around 40% being singletons. In the mixed lymphocyte reaction, cells were cocultured for 6 to 7 days at 37°C. Prior to a 1:1 mixing, responder PBMCs were labelled with CFSE and stimulator PBMCs with Violet Dye. Sequencing was performed on CFSE-low (dividing) CD4+ T cells sorted from an allogeneic mixed lymphocyte reaction. This clonotype was sampled from a human donor in good health; the cells came from an allogeneic mixed lymphocyte reaction. Some clones in this sample may be carry-over from other donors' samples.

CDR3 loop: CASSQTGQGATEAFF. DNA of the CDR3: TGTGCCAGCTCACAAACGGGACAGGGGGCGACTGAAGCTTTCTTT. The V gene is TRBV18, the J gene TRBJ1-1, with 12 positions matching TRBD1. The junction had 5 bases not matched to a gene; V was cut back by 4 bases and J by 5 bases. Germline values: CDR1 KGHSH, CDR2 LQKENI. This CDR3 contains 15 residues. Full variable domain (outside the CDR3, taken from reference TRBV18 and TRBJ1-1): NAGVMQNPRHLVRRRGQEARLRCSPMKGHSHVYWYRQLPEEGLKFMVYLQKENIIDESGMPKERFSAEFPKEGPSILRIQQVVRGDSAAYFCASSQTGQGATEAFFGQGTRLTVV.